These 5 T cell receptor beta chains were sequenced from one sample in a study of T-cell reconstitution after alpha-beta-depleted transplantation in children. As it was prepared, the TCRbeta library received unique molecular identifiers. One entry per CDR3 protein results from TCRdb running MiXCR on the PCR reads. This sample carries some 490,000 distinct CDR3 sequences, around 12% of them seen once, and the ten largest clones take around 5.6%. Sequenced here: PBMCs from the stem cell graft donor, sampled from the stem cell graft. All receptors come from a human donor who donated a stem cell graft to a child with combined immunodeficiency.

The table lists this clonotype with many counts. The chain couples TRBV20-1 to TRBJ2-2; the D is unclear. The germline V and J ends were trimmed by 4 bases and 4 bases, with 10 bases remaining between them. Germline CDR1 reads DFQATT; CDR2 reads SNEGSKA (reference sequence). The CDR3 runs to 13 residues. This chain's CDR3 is CSATRDFTGELFF. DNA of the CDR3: TGCAGTGCTACCCGAGACTTCACCGGGGAGCTGTTTTTT.

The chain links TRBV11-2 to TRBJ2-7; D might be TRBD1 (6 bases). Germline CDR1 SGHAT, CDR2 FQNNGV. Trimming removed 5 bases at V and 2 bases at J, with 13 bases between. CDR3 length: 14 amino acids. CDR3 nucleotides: TGTGCCAGCAGCCCACCCCGACAGGCCTACGAGCAGTACTTC. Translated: CASSPPRQAYEQYF.

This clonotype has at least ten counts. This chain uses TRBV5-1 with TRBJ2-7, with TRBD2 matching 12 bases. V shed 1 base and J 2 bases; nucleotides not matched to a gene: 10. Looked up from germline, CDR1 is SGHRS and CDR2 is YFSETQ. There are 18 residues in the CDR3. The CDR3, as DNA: TGCGCCAGCAGCTTGTCATGGACTAGCGGGATCAGAACCTACGAGCAGTACTTC. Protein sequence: CASSLSWTSGIRTYEQYF.

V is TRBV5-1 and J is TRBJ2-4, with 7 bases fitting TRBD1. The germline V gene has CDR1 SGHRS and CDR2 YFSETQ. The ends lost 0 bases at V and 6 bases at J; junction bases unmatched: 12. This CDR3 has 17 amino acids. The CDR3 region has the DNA TGCGCCAGCAGCTTGGCAGCCCAGGGGGAGATGAGAAACATTCAGTACTTC. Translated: CASSLAAQGEMRNIQYF.

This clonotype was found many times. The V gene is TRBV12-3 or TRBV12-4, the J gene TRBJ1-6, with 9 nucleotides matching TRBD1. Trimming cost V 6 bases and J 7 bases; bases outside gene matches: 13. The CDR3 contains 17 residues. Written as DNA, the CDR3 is TGTGCCAGCAGCTTACGCGGAGGGGGACAGGGCAATTCACCCCTCCACTTT. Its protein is CASSLRGGGQGNSPLHF.